This TCR beta chain is drawn from a study of CD8 T cells in Susac syndrome. A quantity of about 0.45 to 1 ug RNA underwent reverse transcription using random hexamers. One entry per CDR3 protein, called by TCRdb with MiXCR from the immunoSEQ multiplex PCR reads. There are about 190,000 distinct CDR3 sequences in the sample; approximately 93% occur only once, and approximately 0.098% lies in the top ten. Germline V gene lookup returns CDR1 SSHAT and CDR2 FNYEAQ (reference sequence). CDR3 length: 15 residues. Remarks on this clonotype: At one end, the junction sequence differs from germline, possibly due to a read error.

The J gene is TRBJ2-1, the V gene TRBV7-7; TRBD2 might be the D (5 bases). The source is a human donor in good health. Specimen: CD4+ T cells from PBMCs. The CDR3, as DNA: TGTGCTAGCAGCCTCCTGGACTCGCCCTACAATGAGCAGTTCTTC. Protein product: CASSLLDSPYNEQFF.